This T cell receptor beta chain was recorded in a study of blood T cell repertoires in COVID-19 (dated by TCRdb to the early 2020s). General notes on the study: The collaborator samples originated in the United States, Italy and Spain and spanned the acute and convalescent phases of COVID-19. The material from the prospective study consisted of cDNA or gDNA derived from T cells, B-cell-depleted T cells, or PBMCs. The samples were drawn from the first 160 participants of the ongoing ImmuneRACE study and from 950 to 1,500 subjects provided by 6 global collaborators. Nearly every sample came with metadata listing a de-identified subject ID, COVID-19 status, age in years and sex. A freely available public database, intended as a resource for researchers studying the immune response to SARS-CoV-2, is where the repertoires were released. The dataset comprised deeply sampled blood TCRbeta repertoires from subjects exposed to, actively infected with, or recovered from COVID-19. HLA class I and class II types, where available, came from metadata supplied by the sample provider rather than from assay-based typing. Summary of the overall study and its limitations: The quantity of clinical and demographic metadata differed by source and by participant and was supplied without curation.

TCRbeta CDR3 regions were amplified from genomic DNA using the immunoSEQ Assay, a bias-controlled multiplex PCR. Concerning the study's data processing: Within the assay, amplification of reference gene primers was used to estimate how many nucleated cells each sample contained. Sequence reads were collapsed and filtered to measure the absolute abundance of every unique TCRbeta CDR3 rearrangement. For each sample, productive Simpson clonality was calculated as the square root of Simpson's diversity index across productive rearrangements. TCRdb stores this immuneACCESS table with in-frame sequences only. Part of the clones is absent; in the studies checked, under half of the shortfall reflects unresolved V genes, and no reason is known for the rest. That table gives V, J and clone size, and the DNA gave D and trimming. In this sample the table shows around 26,000 clones, under 90% of which occur a single time. The ten top clones hold roughly 30% of the sample.

The collaborating institutions used their own protocols to collect whole blood in K2EDTA tubes. For TCRbeta analysis, collaborators shipped samples in one of three forms: frozen whole blood, isolated PBMCs, or DNA extracted from either of those sample types. A note on this clone: What antigen it recognizes has not been identified. No much larger clone is present one base from it, and per-base qualities are unavailable.

The CDR3 holds 15 amino acids from the cysteine to the phenylalanine. Just CDR3 DNA is preserved here, 45 bases in frame from base 1. For CDR1 and CDR2, the germline V gene lists MGHRA and YSYEKL. Compared with germline, V lacks 0 bases and J lacks 5 bases; bases without a gene match: 7. The sequenced material came from peripheral blood. The sequence was obtained from a human donor in a cohort sampled during active COVID-19. The chain is assembled from TRBV4-1 and TRBJ2-7, and 7 junctional nucleotides match TRBD2. The nucleotide sequence is TGCGCCAGCAGCCAAGACGGGAGGCAGATCGACGAGCAGTACTTC. Its amino acids are CASSQDGRQIDEQYF.